This T cell receptor beta chain was profiled in a study of blood T cell repertoires in COVID-19. As for the study in general: Sites across the United States, Italy and Spain contributed samples from acute and convalescent COVID-19. PBMCs, B-cell-depleted T cells, or T cells provided the cDNA or gDNA that made up the material.

The CDR3 is 18 amino acids. V dropped 3 bases and J dropped 0 bases, with 17 bases sitting between them. Germline-derived CDR1 and CDR2 are MGHRA and YSYEKL. As processed by the authors: Cell counts per sample came from amplifying reference gene primers. Assay used: immunoSEQ multiplex PCR; TCRdb lists only in-frame clones, some missing. V, J and clone size derive from that table, while D and trimming were established from the DNA sequence. The sample carries about 230,000 clones, over 65% recorded once. The receptor's source is a woman aged 70 to 79 with active or convalescent COVID-19. The rearrangement uses TRBV4-1 and TRBJ1-4; D is uncertain. Source material: peripheral blood. CDR3 residues: CASSHPRGAAATNEKLFF. The CDR3, as DNA: TGCGCCAGCAGCCATCCCAGAGGCGCCGCGGCAACTAATGAAAAACTGTTTTTT.